Below, one TCR beta chain is given with its context. The data derive from a study of blood T cells in healthy people across ages. In terms of origin and age, donors were healthy Caucasian individuals from Russia aged about 6 to 90. PCR was performed a second time for about 7 to 11 cycles using a sample-barcoded 5' primer and a J-beta primer mix. Each CDR3 protein is one row after TCRdb ran MiXCR on the 5' RACE reads. Here the sample spans more than 900,000 distinct CDR3 sequences, 20% to 25% being singletons. This CDR3 has 16 amino acids. J was trimmed by 0 bases and V by 1 base; bases with no gene match: 0. Germline V gene sequence: CDR1 SGHAT, CDR2 FQNNGV. These data were also reused for a study on T cells of mothers and their children. Per that study: When mothers and children were related, their normalized repertoire overlap, which was always slightly higher, did not differ significantly from that of unrelated pairs.

The V gene is TRBV11-2, the J gene TRBJ2-6; 7 nucleotides agree with TRBD2. The clonotype comes from a girl aged 2-10 years in good health. Material: blood. This CDR3 reads CASSLGGGSGANVLTF. The CDR3 DNA follows: TGTGCCAGCAGCTTAGGCGGGGGCTCTGGGGCCAACGTCCTGACTTTC.